Listed below are T cell receptor beta chains from one sample, sequenced in a study of CD8+ T cells in alopecia areata. The data were produced by immunoSEQ multiplex PCR, yet TCRdb's version contains in-frame clones alone and is incomplete. This table holds 200,000 to 250,000 clones, 57% found once. The input for sequencing was CD4+ T cells sorted from blood, taken at week 0. The receptor set was obtained from a human donor with alopecia areata. CDR3s include the opening cysteine and the closing phenylalanine or tryptophan. A D gene is named only where the DNA matches it firmly. Clone size appears in some rows only: once, few, many, or a class for an expanded clone.

D gene: TRBD1
V gene: TRBV25-1
J gene: TRBJ2-7
clone size: NA
CDR3 DNA: TGTGCCAGCAGTGACTCGGGACAGAAACCCTACGAGCAGTACTTC
CDR3 protein: CASSDSGQKPYEQYF

D gene: TRBD1
V gene: TRBV7-9
J gene: TRBJ1-1
clone size: once
CDR3 DNA: TGTGCCAGCAGCTCGGGGACAGGGAGAACTGAAGCTTTCTTT
CDR3 protein: CASSSGTGRTEAFF

D gene: NA
V gene: TRBV30
J gene: TRBJ1-2
clone size: NA
CDR3 DNA: TGTGCCTGGAGTGGCGTATTCAATGGCTACACCTTC
CDR3 protein: CAWSGVFNGYTF

D gene: NA
V gene: TRBV30
J gene: TRBJ1-1
clone size: few
CDR3 DNA: TGTGCCTGGAGTGAAAATGGAGTGAACACTGAAGCTTTCTTT
CDR3 protein: CAWSENGVNTEAFF

D gene: NA
V gene: TRBV7-9
J gene: TRBJ1-1
clone size: NA
CDR3 DNA: TGTGCCAGCAGCTTACGTGGAGGAATGAACACTGAAGCTTTCTTT
CDR3 protein: CASSLRGGMNTEAFF

D gene: NA
V gene: TRBV5-1
J gene: TRBJ1-2
clone size: NA
CDR3 DNA: TGCGCCAGCAGCTTGGGGCAGGGGAGAGGCTACACCTTC
CDR3 protein: CASSLGQGRGYTF

D gene: NA
V gene: TRBV30
J gene: TRBJ2-3
clone size: NA
CDR3 DNA: TGTGCCTGGAGTCCGAGAAGGGGTACGCAGTATTTT
CDR3 protein: CAWSPRRGTQYF

D gene: NA
V gene: TRBV5-1
J gene: TRBJ2-3
clone size: NA
CDR3 DNA: TGCGCCAGCAGCCCCGAGGCAGGAGGGGATACGCAGTATTTT
CDR3 protein: CASSPEAGGDTQYF

D gene: NA
V gene: TRBV7-2
J gene: TRBJ1-5
clone size: NA
CDR3 DNA: TGTGCCAGCAGCTTATATGGTGATGTTGCCCAGCATTTT
CDR3 protein: CASSLYGDVAQHF

D gene: NA
V gene: TRBV7-9
J gene: TRBJ2-1
clone size: few
CDR3 DNA: TGTGCCAGCAGCTTAGAACCGTACAATGAGCAGTTCTTC
CDR3 protein: CASSLEPYNEQFF

D gene: TRBD2
V gene: TRBV30
J gene: TRBJ2-3
clone size: NA
CDR3 DNA: TGTGCCTGGAGTACGCGGGGGGGCGGCACAGATACGCAGTATTTT
CDR3 protein: CAWSTRGGGTDTQYF

D gene: NA
V gene: TRBV6-5
J gene: TRBJ1-2
clone size: NA
CDR3 DNA: TGTGCCAGCAGTCGGTCGGCAGCCTCATGGGGCTACACCTTC
CDR3 protein: CASSRSAASWGYTF

D gene: NA
V gene: TRBV7-8
J gene: TRBJ1-2
clone size: NA
CDR3 DNA: TGTGCCAGCAGCTATCTTCGGGGGGCGTCCTATGGCTACACCTTC
CDR3 protein: CASSYLRGASYGYTF

D gene: NA
V gene: TRBV27
J gene: TRBJ1-2
clone size: few
CDR3 DNA: TGTGCCAGCCGAGAGAGATTCCGCGGCTACACCTTC
CDR3 protein: CASRERFRGYTF

D gene: NA
V gene: TRBV7-9
J gene: TRBJ2-7
clone size: few
CDR3 DNA: TGTGCCAGCAGCCCGACCCGGGTTAACGAGCAGTACTTC
CDR3 protein: CASSPTRVNEQYF

D gene: NA
V gene: TRBV29-1
J gene: TRBJ2-7
clone size: NA
CDR3 DNA: TGCAGCGTCAATGACCCCGCAGGTTCCTACGAGCAGTACTTC
CDR3 protein: CSVNDPAGSYEQYF

D gene: NA
V gene: TRBV7-3
J gene: TRBJ2-7
clone size: NA
CDR3 DNA: TGTGCCAGCAGCTTAGGGCCAGGGAGCTCCTACGAGCAGTACTTC
CDR3 protein: CASSLGPGSSYEQYF

D gene: NA
V gene: TRBV29-1
J gene: TRBJ2-5
clone size: NA
CDR3 DNA: TGCAGCGACAGTCAGGGTGGGGTTACGGAGACCCAGTACTTC
CDR3 protein: CSDSQGGVTETQYF

D gene: NA
V gene: TRBV30
J gene: TRBJ2-1
clone size: few
CDR3 DNA: TGTGCCTGGAGTCTTAGTTTTGAGTCGAATGAGCAGTTCTTC
CDR3 protein: CAWSLSFESNEQFF

D gene: NA
V gene: TRBV19
J gene: TRBJ1-1
clone size: NA
CDR3 DNA: TGTGCCAGTAGTTATTGGTTACGCGCTTTCTTT
CDR3 protein: CASSYWLRAFF

D gene: TRBD1
V gene: TRBV27
J gene: TRBJ2-3
clone size: NA
CDR3 DNA: TGTGCCAGCAGTTTCACAGGGGTGCGAGATACGCAGTATTTT
CDR3 protein: CASSFTGVRDTQYF

D gene: NA
V gene: TRBV7-9
J gene: TRBJ2-1
clone size: NA
CDR3 DNA: TGTGCCAGCAGCCCCAACCGGGTTGAGGGCAATGAGCAGTTCTTC
CDR3 protein: CASSPNRVEGNEQFF

D gene: NA
V gene: TRBV6-5
J gene: TRBJ2-7
clone size: NA
CDR3 DNA: TGTGCCAGCTCGGATCATGGCTACGAGCAGTACTTC
CDR3 protein: CASSDHGYEQYF

D gene: NA
V gene: TRBV6-1
J gene: TRBJ1-5
clone size: NA
CDR3 DNA: TGTGCCAGCAGCCGGGGGGGGATCGGCAATCAGCCCCAGCATTTT
CDR3 protein: CASSRGGIGNQPQHF

D gene: TRBD2
V gene: TRBV30
J gene: TRBJ2-1
clone size: NA
CDR3 DNA: TGTGCCTGGAGTGTAGGGCTAGCGGGGACCTACAATGAGCAGTTCTTC
CDR3 protein: CAWSVGLAGTYNEQFF

D gene: NA
V gene: TRBV4-1
J gene: TRBJ1-5
clone size: few
CDR3 DNA: TGCGCCAGCAGCCAAGGGGTACGTCAGCCCCAGCATTTT
CDR3 protein: CASSQGVRQPQHF

D gene: NA
V gene: TRBV19
J gene: TRBJ2-7
clone size: NA
CDR3 DNA: TGTGCCAGTAGCCTGGGACGAGAAGGGTACGAGCAGTACTTC
CDR3 protein: CASSLGREGYEQYF

D gene: TRBD1
V gene: TRBV25-1
J gene: TRBJ2-7
clone size: NA
CDR3 DNA: TGTGCCAGCAGTGAAGGGACAGGGACCTACGAGCAGTACTTC
CDR3 protein: CASSEGTGTYEQYF

D gene: NA
V gene: TRBV29-1
J gene: TRBJ2-5
clone size: NA
CDR3 DNA: TGCAGCGTTGGGCGGCGACAAGAGACCCAGTACTTC
CDR3 protein: CSVGRRQETQYF

D gene: NA
V gene: TRBV6-5
J gene: TRBJ1-1
clone size: NA
CDR3 DNA: TGTGCCAGCAGTTTGGACGGTGGTGGGACTGAAGCTTTCTTT
CDR3 protein: CASSLDGGGTEAFF

D gene: NA
V gene: TRBV9
J gene: TRBJ1-2
clone size: NA
CDR3 DNA: TGTGCCAGCAGCGTAGCTGGGAAGGCCCCACTAGGTGGCTACACCTTC
CDR3 protein: CASSVAGKAPLGGYTF

D gene: NA
V gene: TRBV7-9
J gene: TRBJ2-2
clone size: once
CDR3 DNA: TGTGCCAGCAGCTGGGCACCTACGAACACCGGGGAGCTGTTTTTT
CDR3 protein: CASSWAPTNTGELFF

D gene: NA
V gene: TRBV4-1
J gene: TRBJ2-7
clone size: few
CDR3 DNA: TGCGCCAGCAGCCGTGAGGGGTTTATGAAGGTCGGCGGCGAGCAGTACTTC
CDR3 protein: CASSREGFMKVGGEQYF

D gene: NA
V gene: TRBV30
J gene: TRBJ1-3
clone size: NA
CDR3 DNA: TGTGCCTATTTAGCTCATAGGACAACCGAAAACACCATATATTTT
CDR3 protein: CAYLAHRTTENTIYF

D gene: NA
V gene: TRBV30
J gene: TRBJ1-1
clone size: NA
CDR3 DNA: TGTGCCTGGAGTCCCGGGAGGGACACTGAAGCTTTCTTT
CDR3 protein: CAWSPGRDTEAFF

D gene: NA
V gene: TRBV5-6
J gene: TRBJ2-7
clone size: NA
CDR3 DNA: TGTGCCAGCAGCCCGCGTCTCCCCCCCTCCTACGAGCAGTACTTC
CDR3 protein: CASSPRLPPSYEQYF

D gene: NA
V gene: TRBV9
J gene: TRBJ2-7
clone size: few
CDR3 DNA: TGTGCCAGCGGGCCCTCCTCCTACGAGCAGTACTTC
CDR3 protein: CASGPSSYEQYF

D gene: TRBD1
V gene: TRBV5-4
J gene: TRBJ1-2
clone size: NA
CDR3 DNA: TGTGCCAGCAGCTCGTGGACAGGGGTCGGCCTAGCAGTTGGCTACACCTTC
CDR3 protein: CASSSWTGVGLAVGYTF

D gene: NA
V gene: TRBV11-3
J gene: TRBJ2-1
clone size: NA
CDR3 DNA: TGTGCCAGCAGCTCCGCAGGGTTATTGGACAATGAGCAGTTCTTC
CDR3 protein: CASSSAGLLDNEQFF

D gene: NA
V gene: TRBV27
J gene: TRBJ2-1
clone size: NA
CDR3 DNA: TGTGCCAGCAGTTTTAATCCCCGTTGGTTGTACAATGAGCAGTTCTTC
CDR3 protein: CASSFNPRWLYNEQFF

D gene: NA
V gene: TRBV4-1
J gene: TRBJ2-7
clone size: NA
CDR3 DNA: TGCGCCAGCAGCCAAGATTTAGCCTTCTCCTACGAGCAGTACTTC
CDR3 protein: CASSQDLAFSYEQYF

D gene: NA
V gene: TRBV30
J gene: TRBJ2-2
clone size: NA
CDR3 DNA: TGTGCCTGGAGTCGAACTAGGCTTGGGGAGCTGTTTTTT
CDR3 protein: CAWSRTRLGELFF

D gene: NA
V gene: TRBV2
J gene: TRBJ1-2
clone size: few
CDR3 DNA: TGTGCCAGCAGTGAAGTAAACTATGGCTACACCTTC
CDR3 protein: CASSEVNYGYTF

D gene: TRBD1
V gene: TRBV5-1
J gene: TRBJ2-5
clone size: once
CDR3 DNA: TGCGCCAGCAGCTGGCAGGGACAGGGGGCGCAGGGGGAGACCCAGTACTTC
CDR3 protein: CASSWQGQGAQGETQYF

D gene: TRBD1
V gene: TRBV9
J gene: TRBJ1-2
clone size: NA
CDR3 DNA: TGTGCCAGCAGCGCCCGAACGGGACAGGGGGCGAGGGGCTACACCTTC
CDR3 protein: CASSARTGQGARGYTF

D gene: NA
V gene: TRBV6-5
J gene: TRBJ1-1
clone size: NA
CDR3 DNA: TGTGCCAGCAGTGAAGAACAGAACACTGAAGCTTTCTTT
CDR3 protein: CASSEEQNTEAFF

D gene: NA
V gene: TRBV27
J gene: TRBJ1-2
clone size: NA
CDR3 DNA: TGTGCCAGCAGTTCGCGTTCGGGAGGGGGCTACACCTTC
CDR3 protein: CASSSRSGGGYTF

D gene: NA
V gene: TRBV29-1
J gene: TRBJ1-5
clone size: few
CDR3 DNA: TGCAGCGTTGGGCCAGGGGGCAATCAGCCCCAGCATTTT
CDR3 protein: CSVGPGGNQPQHF

D gene: NA
V gene: TRBV30
J gene: TRBJ2-3
clone size: once
CDR3 DNA: TGTGCCTGGACCGGGGGGCTAGTCGAGCCCGATACGCAGTATTTT
CDR3 protein: CAWTGGLVEPDTQYF

D gene: TRBD1
V gene: TRBV9
J gene: TRBJ1-4
clone size: once
CDR3 DNA: TGTGCCAGCAGTGACAGGGTTACAGGTGAAAAACTGTTTTTT
CDR3 protein: CASSDRVTGEKLFF